One and the same sample provided the 5 T cell receptor beta chains below, sequenced in a study of cytomegalovirus exposure and HLA in healthy donors (dated by TCRdb to the late 2010s). Receptor libraries were prepared by the immunoSEQ multiplex PCR assay. For the multiplex PCR, a mixture combining 60 forward primers for TCR Vbeta segments and 13 reverse primers for TCR Jbeta segments was used. Sourced from immuneACCESS, this table was stored by TCRdb with only in-frame sequences that have V and J called. A share of the clones is absent; for the studies checked, an unresolved V gene accounts for under half, and the remainder has no known explanation. The sample profile shows some 90,000 clones; approximately 70% of them were found once. The ten biggest clones cover under 3% of the sample. Sequencing was done on a sample of PBMCs. The receptors were sampled from a man in his fifties in good health and CMV-seronegative.

The chain combines TRBV28 with TRBJ1-1; TRBD1 agrees at 10 bases. Germline values: CDR1 MDHEN, CDR2 SYDVKM. The trim removed 2 bases at V and 5 bases at J, leaving 8 bases unmatched. This CDR3 has 16 amino acids. This CDR3 is CASSLNRQGAPTEAFF. CDR3 DNA: TGTGCCAGCAGTTTAAACCGACAGGGGGCGCCGACTGAAGCTTTCTTT.

The chain couples TRBV2 to TRBJ1-5, with unresolved D. This CDR3 has 15 amino acids. Per germline, CDR1 SNHLY and CDR2 FYNNEI. V lost 2 bases and J 3 bases, leaving 11 bases between the germline ends. DNA of the CDR3: TGTGCCAGCAGTGAAAACAGCCCAAACAATCAGCCCCAGCATTTT. This encodes CASSENSPNNQPQHF.

The chain employs TRBV19 and TRBJ1-1, with TRBD1 matching 8 bases. V dropped 6 bases and J dropped 6; count of bases not matched to a gene: 24. CDR1 is LNHDA, CDR2 SQIVND, per germline (reference sequence). CDR3 length: 19 residues. CDR3: CASSKSGTGGLGRIAEAFF. DNA for the CDR3: TGTGCCAGTAGCAAATCCGGGACAGGTGGACTCGGAAGGATCGCTGAAGCTTTCTTT.

This chain links TRBV10-3 with TRBJ2-3, with 7 bases matching TRBD1. The CDR3 has 14 amino acids. CDR1 and CDR2 (germline): ENHRY, SYGVKD. V lost 9 bases, J lost 2 bases, and 8 bases stayed unmatched. CDR3 nucleotide sequence: TGTGCCATAGGGGGACAGAGCTTCACAGATACGCAGTATTTT. It encodes CAIGGQSFTDTQYF.

This clone was detected only a few times. The chain employs TRBV29-1 and TRBJ2-5, with D maybe TRBD1 (6 bases). Germline V lookup: CDR1 SQVTM, CDR2 ANQGSEA. Trimming took 6 bases from V and 5 from J, leaving 19 bases between them. This CDR3 spans 14 amino acids. The CDR3 loop reads CSVDNPRQGETQYF. The CDR3, as DNA: TGCAGCGTCGATAACCCCCGGCAGGGGGAGACCCAGTACTTC.